In its sample, the clone carrying this T cell receptor beta chain was seen once. The CDR3 has 16 amino acids. V was pared by 0 bases and J by 1 base, with 10 bases between. Germline CDR1 is SGHRS and CDR2 is YFSETQ. This table comes from immunoSEQ multiplex PCR, and its TCRdb copy is limited to in-frame clones, with some not included. The sample carries about 90,000 clones, around nine tenths recorded once. The sample is drawn from a study of T cell responses to AZD1222 COVID-19 vaccine. The sequence was collected from an adult in good health. The starting material was peripheral blood, obtained on day 0 of AZD1222 vaccination. This chain links TRBV5-1 with TRBJ2-2; D perhaps matches TRBD2 (5 bases). The CDR3 DNA follows: TGCGCCAGCAGCTTGGTAAGAGGGAGGAACACCGGGGAGCTGTTTTTT. The encoded protein is CASSLVRGRNTGELFF.